The T cell receptor (beta chain) described here comes from a study of T cell repertoires in cytomegalovirus infection. Study context: Peptides in the study included HLA-C-restricted and HLA-B-restricted CMV epitopes. Public TCR beta signature analysis indicated the presence of both CMV infection and matching HLA type. Study-wide results and limits: CMV-specific TCR beta clonotypes restricted by HLA-C dominated the ex vivo response.

This clonotype was observed a handful of times. Its antigen is unidentified. V shed 5 bases and J 7 bases; nucleotides not matched to a gene: 18. The CDR3 is 20 residues long. Using its own MiXCR run on the reads, TCRdb lists one record per CDR3 protein. The sample includes about 340,000 distinct CDR3 sequences, roughly 29% of them seen just once. The sequence was obtained from a human donor in good health (CMV status not recorded). Some clones in this sample may be carry-over from other donors' samples. The starting material was cultured PBMCs, obtained from culture after CMV antigen stimulation. The rearrangement joins TRBV12-3 or TRBV12-4 to TRBJ2-1, with 15 bases lining up with TRBD2. The DNA for the CDR3 is TGTGCCAGCAGTCCCGGACTAGCGGGAGGGCCGGGAAATATTAGGAATGAGCAGTTCTTC. Residues: CASSPGLAGGPGNIRNEQFF.